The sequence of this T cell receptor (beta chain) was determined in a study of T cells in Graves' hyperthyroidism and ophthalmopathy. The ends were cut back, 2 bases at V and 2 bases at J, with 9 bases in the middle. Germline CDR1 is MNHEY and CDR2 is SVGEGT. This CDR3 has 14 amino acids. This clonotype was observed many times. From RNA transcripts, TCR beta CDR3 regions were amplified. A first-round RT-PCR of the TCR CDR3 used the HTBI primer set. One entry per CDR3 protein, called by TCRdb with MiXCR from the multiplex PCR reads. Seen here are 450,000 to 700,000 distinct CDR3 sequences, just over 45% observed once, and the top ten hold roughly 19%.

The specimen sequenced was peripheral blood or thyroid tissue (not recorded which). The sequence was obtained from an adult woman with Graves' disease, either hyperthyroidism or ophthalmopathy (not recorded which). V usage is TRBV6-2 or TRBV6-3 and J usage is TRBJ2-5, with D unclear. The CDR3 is CASSYIGDQETQYF. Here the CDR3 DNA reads TGTGCCAGCAGTTACATTGGGGATCAAGAGACCCAGTACTTC.